The 30 T cell receptor beta chains below were found in one sample sequenced in a study of CD8 T cells in ankylosing spondylitis. MiXCR was run by TCRdb on the 5' RACE reads, yielding one entry per CDR3 protein. The data contain 220,000 or so distinct CDR3 sequences, approximately 20% of them seen just once; the ten biggest clones take up under 45%. No antigen has been assigned to these receptors. Findings of the study overall: Several highly homologous variants made up a TCR beta motif, and this motif appeared characteristic of ankylosing spondylitis blood.

Sequencing was carried out using blood, either unsorted or a sorted T cell fraction (not recorded which). Receptors originate from a male donor with ankylosing spondylitis.

The CDR3 DNA reads TGTGCCAGCAGCTTAGTTGCGGGGGGTGACACTGAAGCTTTCTTT. Amino acid sequence: CASSLVAGGDTEAFF. The chain carries TRBV7-9 and TRBJ1-1; D may be TRBD1 (5 bases). Trimming removed 1 base at V and 3 bases at J, with 12 bases between. The CDR3 is made up of 15 amino acids. From germline, CDR1 is SEHNR and CDR2 FQNEAQ (reference sequence).

The table lists this clonotype with a few counts. The gene calls are TRBV5-1 and TRBJ1-1; D is uncertain. Germline V gene lookup returns CDR1 SGHRS and CDR2 YFSETQ. CDR3 length equals 14 residues. Trimming removed 1 base from V and 4 bases from J, with 11 bases in between. CDR3 protein: CASSLYDVGTEAFF. The DNA for the CDR3 is TGCGCCAGCAGCTTGTATGACGTGGGCACTGAAGCTTTCTTT.

The chain carries TRBV20-1 and TRBJ2-1; D gene ambiguous. The CDR3 runs 13 residues. V dropped 5 bases and J dropped 4 bases, with 12 bases sitting between them. CDR1 is DFQATT, CDR2 SNEGSKA, per germline (reference sequence). CDR3 residues: CSASRSEYNEQFF. The CDR3 nucleotides read TGCAGTGCTTCCCGGAGTGAATACAATGAGCAGTTCTTC.

This clonotype was recorded at least ten times. The V gene is TRBV15, the J gene TRBJ2-2; TRBD1 matches 7 bases. The germline V gene has CDR1 LNHNV and CDR2 YYDKDF (reference sequence). The CDR3 consists of 13 residues. V shed 3 bases and J 7 bases; nucleotides not matched to a gene: 2. The CDR3 bases are TGTGCCACCAGCAGGACAGGGAACGGGGAGCTGTTTTTT. Encoded protein: CATSRTGNGELFF.

The V and J genes are TRBV19 and TRBJ1-1, with unresolved D. This CDR3 has 14 residues. Trimming removed 2 bases at V and 0 bases at J, with 7 bases between. Per the germline V gene, CDR1 is LNHDA and CDR2 is SQIVND (reference sequence). The CDR3 DNA follows: TGTGCCAGTAGTATATCGTCGGTGAACACTGAAGCTTTCTTT. Protein product: CASSISSVNTEAFF.

J is TRBJ2-1 and V is TRBV13; 14 bases agree with TRBD2. The CDR3 has 15 amino acids. The junction had 1 base not matched to a gene; V was cut back by 4 bases and J by 5 bases. Germline V gives CDR1 PRHDT, CDR2 FYEKMQ (reference sequence). This chain's CDR3 is CASSWGLAGDNEQFF. CDR3 DNA sequence: TGTGCCAGCAGCTGGGGACTAGCGGGGGACAATGAGCAGTTCTTC.

The J gene is TRBJ2-5, the V gene TRBV3-1; 12 bases are shared with TRBD2. This CDR3 comprises 15 residues. Trimming took 4 bases from V and 4 from J; bases not matched to a gene: 4. Germline CDR1 LGHDT, CDR2 YNNKEL (reference sequence). Here the CDR3 reads CASSRWTSGIETQYF. The CDR3 nucleotides are TGTGCCAGCAGCCGATGGACTAGCGGGATAGAGACCCAGTACTTC.

This clonotype has only a few counts. This chain uses TRBV7-9 with TRBJ2-1; D is undetermined. Germline loops: CDR1 SEHNR, CDR2 FQNEAQ (reference sequence). The ends were cut back, 6 bases at V and 4 bases at J, with 22 bases in the middle. This CDR3 is built from 17 residues. For the CDR3, the DNA is TGTGCCAGCAGTATTTCAGATTACGGAGACTTGTACAATGAGCAGTTCTTC. Translated: CASSISDYGDLYNEQFF.

This chain links TRBV6-5 with TRBJ2-1; 11 bases align to TRBD1. Germline assignment: CDR1 MNHEY and CDR2 SVGAGI. CDR3 length equals 15 residues. Trimming cost V 2 bases and J 9 bases; bases outside gene matches: 6. CDR3 protein: CASSYVGQGAGEQFF. CDR3 in DNA: TGTGCCAGCAGTTACGTAGGACAGGGGGCTGGTGAGCAGTTCTTC.

The chain carries TRBV5-1 and TRBJ2-1; TRBD2 agrees at 7 bases. The V gene's germline CDR1 is SGHRS and CDR2 YFSETQ. The CDR3 loop spans 14 amino acids. Trimming cost V 0 bases and J 8 bases; bases outside gene matches: 5. The CDR3 nucleotides are TGCGCCAGCAGCTTGGAGGCGGGAGATTATGAGCAGTTCTTC. This codes for CASSLEAGDYEQFF.

The table lists this clonotype with a few counts. The chain combines TRBV6-5 with TRBJ2-1, with unresolved D. V gave up 2 bases and J gave up 5 bases, with 4 bases separating them. This CDR3 is 12 amino acids long. CDR1 and CDR2 (germline): MNHEY, SVGAGI. CDR3 loop: CASSYQNNEQFF. In DNA form, the CDR3 reads TGTGCCAGCAGTTACCAGAACAATGAGCAGTTCTTC.

This clonotype has only a few counts. This chain uses TRBV5-6 with TRBJ1-1; 9 bases map to TRBD1. Germline V gene data show CDR1 as SGHDT and CDR2 as YYEEEE. Trimming removed 4 bases from V and 0 bases from J; junction bases left unmatched: 13. The CDR3 extends over 18 amino acids. CDR3 DNA: TGTGCCAGCAGCCCCTTCACAGGGGGCGCGGGTATGAACACTGAAGCTTTCTTT. It translates to CASSPFTGGAGMNTEAFF.

This clonotype was seen only a few times. The chain carries TRBV7-9 and TRBJ2-3; D possibly corresponds to TRBD2 (5 bases). Germline V gives CDR1 SEHNR, CDR2 FQNEAQ (reference sequence). Trimming took off 5 bases at V and 4 bases at J, with 19 bases between the two ends. This CDR3 spans 16 amino acids. The DNA of the CDR3 is TGTGCCAGCAGCCCAGAGGAAGGGAGCCTGGCAGATACGCAGTATTTT. This codes for CASSPEEGSLADTQYF.

The rearrangement uses TRBV6-1 and TRBJ1-1; TRBD1 matches 9 bases. CDR1 is MNHNS, CDR2 SASEGT, per germline. The CDR3 length is 14 residues. V shed 5 bases, J shed 4 bases, and the junction held 5 bases outside the gene matches. Here the CDR3 DNA reads TGTGCCAGCAGTACCGGGACAGGGATCACTGAAGCTTTCTTT. Protein: CASSTGTGITEAFF.

The rearrangement joins TRBV4-1 to TRBJ2-7; D remains ambiguous. The CDR3 is made up of 15 amino acids. Germline CDR1 reads MGHRA; CDR2 reads YSYEKL. V was shortened by 0 bases and J by 0 bases, with 9 bases between the two germline ends. CDR3 residues: CASSQEMRSSYEQYF. Written as DNA, the CDR3 is TGCGCCAGCAGCCAAGAGATGAGGAGCTCCTACGAGCAGTACTTC.

This clonotype appeared a few times. The genes are TRBV15 and TRBJ2-3; D might be TRBD2 (5 bases). V gave up 6 bases and J gave up 2 bases, with 12 bases separating them. This CDR3 spans 14 amino acids. The germline V gene encodes CDR1 LNHNV and CDR2 YYDKDF (reference sequence). The CDR3 DNA sequence: TGTGCCACCAGAGATGCGGGCTCCACAGATACGCAGTATTTT. This translates into CATRDAGSTDTQYF.

The rearrangement uses TRBV11-2 and TRBJ1-2, with 9 bases fitting TRBD1. From germline, CDR1 is SGHAT and CDR2 FQNNGV. J was trimmed by 4 bases and V by 6 bases; bases with no gene match: 12. The CDR3 totals 16 residues. The CDR3 DNA reads as TGTGCCAGCAGACTACCCCGACAGGGGGTTTCCTATGGCTACACCTTC. Protein sequence: CASRLPRQGVSYGYTF.

This clonotype was counted ten times or more. The chain carries TRBV12-3 or TRBV12-4 and TRBJ2-3, with 10 positions matching TRBD2. The CDR3 runs 15 residues. V dropped 5 bases and J dropped 2; count of bases not matched to a gene: 4. The CDR3 coding sequence is TGTGCCAGCAGTCCGCTAGCGGGAGACACAGATACGCAGTATTTT. This sequence encodes CASSPLAGDTDTQYF.

The rearrangement uses TRBV5-5 and TRBJ2-3; TRBD2 might be the D (6 bases). Germline V gene data show CDR1 as SGHKS and CDR2 as YYEKEE (reference sequence). The V gene lost 7 bases and the J gene lost 3 bases, with 12 bases spanning the gap. The CDR3 has 13 amino acids. CDR3 bases: TGTGCCAGCTCTACCGGGGGAACAGATACGCAGTATTTT. Amino acid sequence: CASSTGGTDTQYF.

This clonotype was seen repeatedly, ten times or more. The chain is built from TRBV4-1 and TRBJ2-3, with D perhaps matching TRBD1 or TRBD2 (5 bases each). V gave up 4 bases and J gave up 5 bases, with 19 bases separating them. CDR3 length equals 16 residues. CDR1 is MGHRA, CDR2 YSYEKL, per germline. The CDR3 nucleotides read TGCGCCAGCAGCCCCGATCCGGGACCCATCGGAGATACGCAGTATTTT. Its protein product is CASSPDPGPIGDTQYF.

The V and J genes are TRBV10-3 and TRBJ2-7; 10 bases fit TRBD2. The germline V gene has CDR1 ENHRY and CDR2 SYGVKD. This CDR3 has 17 residues. V trimming: 3 bases; J trimming: 1 base; junction bases outside the gene matches: 9. The CDR3 protein is CAISEGEAGGGSYEQYF. CDR3 coding DNA: TGTGCCATCAGTGAAGGAGAAGCGGGAGGGGGGTCCTACGAGCAGTACTTC.

This chain connects TRBV4-1 to TRBJ1-2; D is perhaps TRBD1 (5 bases). Germline lookup yields CDR1 MGHRA and CDR2 YSYEKL. CDR3 length: 19 amino acids. V lost 0 bases and J lost 5, with 25 bases in between. CDR3 residues: CASSQDQGGEGEGRYGYTF. The CDR3 DNA reads as TGCGCCAGCAGCCAAGATCAAGGCGGGGAAGGGGAGGGGAGGTATGGCTACACCTTC.

This chain connects TRBV6-5 to TRBJ2-5, with D possibly TRBD2 on 6 matching bases. V lost 2 bases and J 4 bases, leaving 26 bases between the germline ends. Germline V lookup: CDR1 MNHEY, CDR2 SVGAGI. This CDR3 has 19 amino acids. CDR3: CASSYTWRRGGMGRETQYF. The CDR3 DNA reads TGTGCCAGCAGTTACACCTGGCGGCGGGGCGGGATGGGTCGAGAGACCCAGTACTTC.

Concerning this clonotype: Just one base apart from a much larger clone, this may be a read error. The V call is TRBV7-6, the J call TRBJ2-3, with D perhaps matching TRBD1 or TRBD2 (5 bases each). The CDR3 length is 14 residues. The V gene's germline CDR1 is SGHVS and CDR2 FNYEAQ. V lost 4 bases, J lost 1 base, and 9 bases lay in between. In nucleotides, the CDR3 is TGTGCCAGCAGCTCCAGAGGGGGCACAGATACGCAGTATTTT. This encodes CASSSRGGTDTQYF.

This rearrangement joins TRBV28 to TRBJ1-5; D is unresolved. Trimming pared 4 bases from V and 5 bases from J, leaving 6 bases between. The germline gives CDR1 MDHEN, CDR2 SYDVKM. This CDR3 is 12 amino acids long. CDR3 amino acids: CASSSPDQPQHF. CDR3 nucleotides: TGTGCCAGCAGTTCTCCAGATCAGCCCCAGCATTTT.

This clonotype appeared a few times. The gene calls are TRBV29-1 and TRBJ2-7; no clear D gene. Between the trimmed V and J ends, which lost 4 bases and 1 base, there was a span of 11 bases. Germline V lookup: CDR1 SQVTM, CDR2 ANQGSEA. CDR3 length equals 13 residues. CDR3 region: CSVVQALSYEQYF. In DNA, the CDR3 is TGCAGCGTTGTCCAGGCCCTTTCCTACGAGCAGTACTTC.

The chain is built from TRBV20-1 and TRBJ2-3; TRBD2 matches 11 bases. V lost 1 base to trimming and J lost 2 bases; unmatched junction nucleotides: 8. The CDR3 spans 17 residues. Germline lookup yields CDR1 DFQATT and CDR2 SNEGSKA (reference sequence). CDR3 in amino acids: CSARVAGGTKLTDTQYF. CDR3 bases: TGCAGTGCTAGAGTAGCGGGGGGGACAAAACTCACAGATACGCAGTATTTT.

This clonotype has just a few counts. The chain joins TRBV29-1 to TRBJ2-7; D unresolved. Germline V gene sequence: CDR1 SQVTM, CDR2 ANQGSEA. Trimming shortened V by 0 bases and J by 5 bases, and 11 bases separated the two germline ends. CDR3 length: 13 amino acids. The CDR3 coding sequence is TGCAGCGTTGAAGACCTCAATGGGGACGAGCAGTACTTC. Translated, it gives CSVEDLNGDEQYF.

The chain carries TRBV30 and TRBJ2-1, with D hard to call. CDR1 and CDR2 (germline): GTSNPN, SVGIG (reference sequence). This CDR3 has 13 amino acids. The germline V and J ends were trimmed by 1 base and 9 bases, with 13 bases remaining between them. The CDR3 loop reads CAWSEDPNGEQFF. The CDR3 DNA reads TGTGCCTGGAGTGAGGACCCAAACGGTGAGCAGTTCTTC.

V gene TRBV7-8 combines with J gene TRBJ1-4; D remains unclear. Trimming pared 0 bases from V and 7 bases from J, leaving 15 bases between. The CDR3 is made up of 16 amino acids. Germline values: CDR1 SGHVS, CDR2 FQNEAQ. The DNA of the CDR3 is TGTGCCAGCAGCTTAGCGGTCGGCAGGTCGAGTGAAAAACTGTTTTTT. Its translation: CASSLAVGRSSEKLFF.